The rows below give T cell receptor beta chains drawn from one sample of a study of blood T cell repertoires in COVID-19. The assay was immunoSEQ multiplex PCR, and TCRdb's table has in-frame clones only and misses some. The repertoire consists of tens of thousands of clones, with roughly 89% occurring once and the leading ten covering 15% to 17%. Sequencing used peripheral blood. The receptors here all came from a man aged 55 to 70 with active COVID-19. Both conserved end residues are part of each CDR3. Each record gives: J gene, D gene, V gene, clone size, CDR3 DNA, CDR3 protein. D genes are given only for firm matches. Only part of the rows carry a size: once, few, many, or a class if the clone is expanded.

J gene: TRBJ2-3; D gene: TRBD2; V gene: TRBV6-1; clone size: NA; CDR3 DNA: TGTGCCAGCAGTGGGGCCGGGACTAGCGGGGCAGATACGCAGTATTTT; CDR3 protein: CASSGAGTSGADTQYF
J gene: TRBJ2-1; D gene: TRBD2; V gene: TRBV18; clone size: NA; CDR3 DNA: TGTGCCAGCTCACCCCTTATTAGCGGGAGGGCCCAGAATGAGCAGTTCTTC; CDR3 protein: CASSPLISGRAQNEQFF
J gene: TRBJ2-2; D gene: NA; V gene: TRBV11-3; clone size: NA; CDR3 DNA: TGTGCCAGCAGCCTTAACACCGGGGAGCTGTTTTTT; CDR3 protein: CASSLNTGELFF
J gene: TRBJ2-7; D gene: NA; V gene: TRBV18; clone size: NA; CDR3 DNA: TGTGCCAGCTCACCCCCCGGCAGGCCCTACGAGCAGTACTTC; CDR3 protein: CASSPPGRPYEQYF
J gene: TRBJ2-1; D gene: NA; V gene: TRBV6-2/TRBV6-3; clone size: NA; CDR3 DNA: TGTGCCAGCAGTTACCCGGACAGCTACCTTAACGGGGAGCAGTTCTTC; CDR3 protein: CASSYPDSYLNGEQFF
J gene: TRBJ1-5; D gene: NA; V gene: TRBV4-3; clone size: NA; CDR3 DNA: TGCGCCAGCAGCCAAGGGGCAGGTAATCAGCCCCAGCATTTT; CDR3 protein: CASSQGAGNQPQHF
J gene: TRBJ2-3; D gene: NA; V gene: TRBV5-1; clone size: NA; CDR3 DNA: TGCGCCAGCAGCTTGATGCCTAGCGGCACAGATACGCAGTATTTT; CDR3 protein: CASSLMPSGTDTQYF
J gene: TRBJ1-6; D gene: NA; V gene: TRBV4-3; clone size: few; CDR3 DNA: TGCGCCAGCAGCCAAGATACCGGGAGCCGTTCACCCCTCCACTTT; CDR3 protein: CASSQDTGSRSPLHF
J gene: TRBJ2-1; D gene: NA; V gene: TRBV5-5; clone size: NA; CDR3 DNA: TGTGCCAGCAACCTCCTCTTACAGGGCTCCTACAATGAGCAGTTCTTC; CDR3 protein: CASNLLLQGSYNEQFF
J gene: TRBJ1-3; D gene: NA; V gene: TRBV4-3; clone size: NA; CDR3 DNA: TGCGCCAGCAGCCAATGGGGCCACTCTGGAAACACCATATATTTT; CDR3 protein: CASSQWGHSGNTIYF
J gene: TRBJ2-3; D gene: NA; V gene: TRBV7-8; clone size: few; CDR3 DNA: TGTGCCAGCAGCTCTCTCCGCGGGGTAGATACGCAGTATTTT; CDR3 protein: CASSSLRGVDTQYF
J gene: TRBJ1-6; D gene: TRBD1; V gene: TRBV19; clone size: NA; CDR3 DNA: TGTGCCGCTGCCGGGACAGTAAATTCACCCCTCCACTTT; CDR3 protein: CAAAGTVNSPLHF
J gene: TRBJ2-7; D gene: TRBD1; V gene: TRBV7-2; clone size: NA; CDR3 DNA: TGTGCCAGCAGCTGGGGACAGGGGATCTACGAGCAGTACTTC; CDR3 protein: CASSWGQGIYEQYF
J gene: TRBJ2-6; D gene: NA; V gene: TRBV3-1/TRBV3-2; clone size: NA; CDR3 DNA: TGTGCCAGCAGCCAAGGCAGCTCTGGGGCCAACGTCCTGACTTTC; CDR3 protein: CASSQGSSGANVLTF
J gene: TRBJ1-6; D gene: TRBD1; V gene: TRBV24-1; clone size: NA; CDR3 DNA: TGTGCCACCAGTGATTCTAGGACAGGGCTGAGTTCACCCCTCCACTTT; CDR3 protein: CATSDSRTGLSSPLHF
J gene: TRBJ2-1; D gene: TRBD2; V gene: TRBV7-9; clone size: NA; CDR3 DNA: TGTGCCAGCAGCTCTAGCGGGGGGAATGAGCAGTTCTTC; CDR3 protein: CASSSSGGNEQFF
J gene: TRBJ2-3; D gene: NA; V gene: TRBV9; clone size: NA; CDR3 DNA: TGTGCCAGCAGCGTAGGGAGGCGGACAGATACGCAGTATTTT; CDR3 protein: CASSVGRRTDTQYF
J gene: TRBJ2-1; D gene: NA; V gene: TRBV29-1; clone size: NA; CDR3 DNA: TGCAGCGTTGAAGGCCGGGGTGAGCAGTTCTTC; CDR3 protein: CSVEGRGEQFF
J gene: TRBJ2-1; D gene: NA; V gene: TRBV27; clone size: NA; CDR3 DNA: TGTGCCAGCAGTCCAAACGAACCTAATATGAATGAGCAGTTCTTC; CDR3 protein: CASSPNEPNMNEQFF
J gene: TRBJ1-5; D gene: TRBD1; V gene: TRBV12-3/TRBV12-4; clone size: NA; CDR3 DNA: TGTGCCAGCAGTAGACAGGGGGGCCGGCCCCAGCATTTT; CDR3 protein: CASSRQGGRPQHF
J gene: TRBJ1-2; D gene: NA; V gene: TRBV25-1; clone size: few; CDR3 DNA: TGTGCCAGCAGTGAAGGGGGCTTAAGGTTTAGTGGGGATGGCTACACCTTC; CDR3 protein: CASSEGGLRFSGDGYTF
J gene: TRBJ1-2; D gene: NA; V gene: TRBV9; clone size: NA; CDR3 DNA: TGTGCCAGCACCCGGGGGAACTATGGCTACACCTTC; CDR3 protein: CASTRGNYGYTF
J gene: TRBJ1-1; D gene: TRBD1; V gene: TRBV19; clone size: NA; CDR3 DNA: TGTGCCAGTAGTCCCGGACAGGACCGTAGCACTGAAGCTTTCTTT; CDR3 protein: CASSPGQDRSTEAFF
J gene: TRBJ1-2; D gene: NA; V gene: TRBV2; clone size: NA; CDR3 DNA: TGTGCCAGCAGTGATCTGACGGGAAACTATGGCTACACCTTC; CDR3 protein: CASSDLTGNYGYTF
J gene: TRBJ2-1; D gene: TRBD2; V gene: TRBV19; clone size: NA; CDR3 DNA: TGTGCCAGTAGTATGACGGGGACTAGCGGGAGGGCCAATGAGCAGTTCTTC; CDR3 protein: CASSMTGTSGRANEQFF
J gene: TRBJ1-5; D gene: TRBD1; V gene: TRBV6-2/TRBV6-3; clone size: NA; CDR3 DNA: TGTGCCAGCAGTTTCGAGTATATCAGGACTCAACAGACAGGGGGTGATCAGCCCCAGCATTTT; CDR3 protein: CASSFEYIRTQQTGGDQPQHF
J gene: TRBJ2-3; D gene: TRBD2; V gene: TRBV11-3; clone size: NA; CDR3 DNA: TGTGCCAGCAGCCCGGGACTAGGGAGGGCAGATACGCAGTATTTT; CDR3 protein: CASSPGLGRADTQYF
J gene: TRBJ2-1; D gene: NA; V gene: TRBV29-1; clone size: NA; CDR3 DNA: TGCAGCGTCCAAAGGGGTAGGGCGAATGAGCAGTTCTTC; CDR3 protein: CSVQRGRANEQFF
J gene: TRBJ1-5; D gene: NA; V gene: TRBV6-1; clone size: NA; CDR3 DNA: TGTGCCAGCAGTGAAGCGGGACTTAACAATCAGCCCCAGCATTTT; CDR3 protein: CASSEAGLNNQPQHF
J gene: TRBJ2-1; D gene: TRBD2; V gene: TRBV4-1; clone size: NA; CDR3 DNA: TGCGCCAGCAGCCAAGGGAGTAGCGGGGGGGCCGGGCAGTTCTTC; CDR3 protein: CASSQGSSGGAGQFF
J gene: TRBJ1-6; D gene: NA; V gene: TRBV9; clone size: NA; CDR3 DNA: TGTGCCAGCAGCGTAGACTCAAACCGATTGGGACATCCCTCACCCCTCCACTTT; CDR3 protein: CASSVDSNRLGHPSPLHF
J gene: TRBJ1-4; D gene: TRBD1; V gene: TRBV2; clone size: NA; CDR3 DNA: TGTGCCAGCAGTGAAGTTTCGGGCAGGGGGGAGGAAAAACTGTTTTTT; CDR3 protein: CASSEVSGRGEEKLFF
J gene: TRBJ2-7; D gene: TRBD1; V gene: TRBV5-1; clone size: NA; CDR3 DNA: TGCGCCAGCTCAGGGGGAAAGGCAACCTACGAGCAGTACTTC; CDR3 protein: CASSGGKATYEQYF
J gene: TRBJ1-4; D gene: TRBD1; V gene: TRBV5-1; clone size: NA; CDR3 DNA: TGCGCCAGCAGCGAGGCGGGACAGGCTAATGAAAAACTGTTTTTT; CDR3 protein: CASSEAGQANEKLFF
J gene: TRBJ1-1; D gene: TRBD1; V gene: TRBV28; clone size: NA; CDR3 DNA: TGTGCCAGCAGGTTTGGACAGGGGGCCACTGAAGCTTTCTTT; CDR3 protein: CASRFGQGATEAFF
J gene: TRBJ2-7; D gene: TRBD1; V gene: TRBV11-3; clone size: NA; CDR3 DNA: TGTGCCAGCAGCGAAGGACAGGGGGCGGGCTACGAGCAGTACTTC; CDR3 protein: CASSEGQGAGYEQYF
J gene: TRBJ1-1; D gene: TRBD1; V gene: TRBV5-4; clone size: NA; CDR3 DNA: TGTGCCAGCAGTTTTCCGGGACAGGGGAACACTGAAGCTTTCTTT; CDR3 protein: CASSFPGQGNTEAFF